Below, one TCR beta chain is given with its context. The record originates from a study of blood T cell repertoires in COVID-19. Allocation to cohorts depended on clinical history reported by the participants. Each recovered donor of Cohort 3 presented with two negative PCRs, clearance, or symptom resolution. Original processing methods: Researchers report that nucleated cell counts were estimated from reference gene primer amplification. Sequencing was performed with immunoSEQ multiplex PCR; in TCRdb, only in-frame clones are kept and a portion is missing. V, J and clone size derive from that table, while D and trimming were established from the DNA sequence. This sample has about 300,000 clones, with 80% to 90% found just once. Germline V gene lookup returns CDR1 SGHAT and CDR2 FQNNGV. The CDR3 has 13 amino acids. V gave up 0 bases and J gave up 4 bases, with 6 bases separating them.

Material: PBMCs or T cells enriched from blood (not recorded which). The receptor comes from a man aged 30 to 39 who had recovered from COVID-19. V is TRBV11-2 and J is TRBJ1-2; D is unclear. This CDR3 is CASSLDRTYGYTF. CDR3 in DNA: TGTGCCAGCAGCTTAGACAGAACCTATGGCTACACCTTC.